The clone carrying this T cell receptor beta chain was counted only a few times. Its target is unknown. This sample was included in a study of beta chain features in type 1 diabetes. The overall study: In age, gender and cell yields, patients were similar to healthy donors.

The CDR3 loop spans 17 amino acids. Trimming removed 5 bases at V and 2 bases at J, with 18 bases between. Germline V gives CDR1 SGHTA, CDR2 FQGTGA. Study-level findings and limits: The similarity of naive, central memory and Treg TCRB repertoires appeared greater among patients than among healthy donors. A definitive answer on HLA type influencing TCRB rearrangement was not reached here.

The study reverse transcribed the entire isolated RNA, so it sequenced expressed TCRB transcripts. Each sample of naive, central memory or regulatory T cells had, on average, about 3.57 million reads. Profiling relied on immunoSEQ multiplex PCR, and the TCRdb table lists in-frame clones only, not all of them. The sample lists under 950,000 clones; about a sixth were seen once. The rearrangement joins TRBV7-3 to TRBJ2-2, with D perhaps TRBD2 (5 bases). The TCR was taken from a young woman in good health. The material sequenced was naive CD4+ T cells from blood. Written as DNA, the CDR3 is TGTGCCAGCAGCCCGAGGGCAGGACTTTCAAACACCGGGGAGCTGTTTTTT. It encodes CASSPRAGLSNTGELFF.